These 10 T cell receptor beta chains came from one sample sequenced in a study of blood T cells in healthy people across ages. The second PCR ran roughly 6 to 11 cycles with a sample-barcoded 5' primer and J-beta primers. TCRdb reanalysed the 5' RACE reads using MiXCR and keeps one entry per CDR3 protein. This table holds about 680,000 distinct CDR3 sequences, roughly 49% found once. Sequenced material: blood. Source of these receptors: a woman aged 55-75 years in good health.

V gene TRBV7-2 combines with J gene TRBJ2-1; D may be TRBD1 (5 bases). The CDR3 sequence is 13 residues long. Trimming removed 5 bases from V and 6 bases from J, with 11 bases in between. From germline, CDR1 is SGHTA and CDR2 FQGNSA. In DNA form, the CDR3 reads TGTGCCAGCAGCACCCTGCAGGGCAATGAGCAGTTCTTC. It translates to CASSTLQGNEQFF.

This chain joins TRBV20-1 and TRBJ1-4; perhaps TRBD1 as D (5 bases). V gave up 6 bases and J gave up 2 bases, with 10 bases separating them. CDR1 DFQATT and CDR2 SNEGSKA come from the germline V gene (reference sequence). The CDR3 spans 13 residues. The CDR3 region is CSAGPGTNEKLFF. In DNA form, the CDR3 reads TGCAGTGCGGGGCCGGGGACTAATGAAAAACTGTTTTTT.

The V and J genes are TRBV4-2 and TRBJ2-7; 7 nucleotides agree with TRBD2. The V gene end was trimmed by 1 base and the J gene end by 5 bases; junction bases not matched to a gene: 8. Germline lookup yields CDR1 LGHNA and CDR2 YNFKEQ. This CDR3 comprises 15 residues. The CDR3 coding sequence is TGTGCCAGCAGCCAAGGAGGAATAGCGGGTGACGAGCAGTACTTC. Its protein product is CASSQGGIAGDEQYF.

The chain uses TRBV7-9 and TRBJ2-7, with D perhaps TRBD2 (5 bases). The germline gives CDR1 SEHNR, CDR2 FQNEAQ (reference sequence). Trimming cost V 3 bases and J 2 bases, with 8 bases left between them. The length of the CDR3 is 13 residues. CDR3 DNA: TGTGCCAGCAGCTTCAAGGGAGCCTACGAGCAGTACTTC. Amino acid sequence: CASSFKGAYEQYF. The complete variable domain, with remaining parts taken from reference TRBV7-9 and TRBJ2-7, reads DTGVSQNPRHKITKRGQNVTFRCDPISEHNRLYWYRQTLGQGPEFLTYFQNEAQLEKSRLLSDRFSAERPKGSFSTLEIQRTEQGDSAMYLCASSFKGAYEQYFGPGTRLTVT.

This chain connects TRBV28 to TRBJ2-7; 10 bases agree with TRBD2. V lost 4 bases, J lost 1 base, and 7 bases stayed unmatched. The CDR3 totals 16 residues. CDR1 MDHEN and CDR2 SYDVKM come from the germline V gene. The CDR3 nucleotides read TGTGCCAGCAGTTCGCTTCTAGCGGGAGCTTCCTACGAGCAGTACTTC. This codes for CASSSLLAGASYEQYF.

The CDR3 DNA reads as TGTGCCAGCCGGGAACAGGGGAACACTGAAGCTTTCTTT. This gives the protein CASREQGNTEAFF. The rearrangement links TRBV7-8 to TRBJ1-1, with D maybe TRBD1 (6 bases). The germline V gene encodes CDR1 SGHVS and CDR2 FQNEAQ. The CDR3 length is 13 residues. Trimming cost V 8 bases and J 1 base, with 11 bases left between them.

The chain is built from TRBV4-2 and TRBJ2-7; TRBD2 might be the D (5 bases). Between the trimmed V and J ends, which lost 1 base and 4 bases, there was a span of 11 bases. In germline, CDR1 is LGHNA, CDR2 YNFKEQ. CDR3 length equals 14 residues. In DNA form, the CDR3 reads TGTGCCAGCAGCCAAGGGGGAGAAGGTTACGAGCAGTACTTC. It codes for CASSQGGEGYEQYF.

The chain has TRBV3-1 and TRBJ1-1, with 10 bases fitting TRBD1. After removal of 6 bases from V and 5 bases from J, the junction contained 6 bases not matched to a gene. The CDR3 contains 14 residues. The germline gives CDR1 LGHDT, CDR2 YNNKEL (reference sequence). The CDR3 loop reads CASSFTGQGTEAFF. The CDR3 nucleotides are TGTGCCAGCAGTTTCACGGGACAGGGGACTGAAGCTTTCTTT.

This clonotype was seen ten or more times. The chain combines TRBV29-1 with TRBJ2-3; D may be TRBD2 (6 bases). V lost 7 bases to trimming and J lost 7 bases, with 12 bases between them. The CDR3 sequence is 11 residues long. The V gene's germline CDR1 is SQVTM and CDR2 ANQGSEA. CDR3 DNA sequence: TGCAGCGCCCCCGGAGGGAATACGCAGTATTTT. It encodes CSAPGGNTQYF.

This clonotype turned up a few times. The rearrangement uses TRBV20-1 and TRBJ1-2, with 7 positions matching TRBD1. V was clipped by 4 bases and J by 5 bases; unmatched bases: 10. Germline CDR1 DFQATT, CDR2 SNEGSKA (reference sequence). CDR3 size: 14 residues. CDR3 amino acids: CSATGGTVQYGYTF. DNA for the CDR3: TGCAGTGCTACAGGGGGGACAGTCCAATATGGCTACACCTTC.